This TCR beta chain was identified in a study of naive and memory T cell subsets. Regarding the study as a whole: Naive repertoires, especially CD8, held a few larger clonotypes, possibly memory cells re-expressing CD45RA.

The beta constant-region primer was an equimolar mix of two oligonucleotides covering TRBC1 and TRBC2. Nested alpha and beta constant-region primers with the SP2 primer drove four PCR rounds on ligated cDNA. TCRdb processed the UMI-ligation and nested PCR reads anew with MiXCR; each CDR3 protein has one entry. The sample has over 100,000 distinct CDR3 sequences; about 14% are singletons. This CDR3 is 14 amino acids long. V was pared by 5 bases and J by 3 bases, with 14 bases between. CDR1 and CDR2 from the germline V gene are MNHEY and SMNVEV (reference sequence). This clonotype was seen more than once but under ten times. What it binds is not known.

The specimen was naive CD8+ T cells from blood. The TCR originated in a human donor in good health. The chain has TRBV27 and TRBJ2-7; weak D call: TRBD2 (5 bases). The chain's CDR3 is CASSLGIGVYEQYF. Here the CDR3 DNA reads TGTGCCAGCAGTCTGGGGATCGGGGTCTACGAGCAGTACTTC.